A single sample gave rise to the 20 T cell receptor beta chains below, sequenced in a study of T cell responses to AZD1222 COVID-19 vaccine. The table came from immunoSEQ multiplex PCR; TCRdb's copy has only in-frame clones and leaves some out. Counted here are tens of thousands of clones, 80% to 90% occurring once; the ten biggest clones make up 31%. The source was peripheral blood, collected on day 0 of AZD1222 vaccination. These receptor sequences come from an adult in good health.

The CDR3 spells CASSPLSQSNQPQHF. DNA of the CDR3: TGTGCCAGCAGTCCGCTTTCGCAGAGCAATCAGCCCCAGCATTTT. The chain is built from TRBV6-5 and TRBJ1-5; D is uncertain. V gave up 5 bases and J gave up 1 base, with 12 bases separating them. CDR3 length equals 15 residues. The germline CDR1 and CDR2 sequences are MNHEY and SVGAGI.

This chain joins TRBV28 and TRBJ2-3; D gene unclear. V gave up 3 bases and J gave up 9 bases, with 13 bases separating them. The V gene's germline CDR1 is MDHEN and CDR2 SYDVKM. This CDR3 contains 13 residues. This CDR3 reads CASSLARLRTQYF. CDR3 sequence (DNA): TGTGCCAGCAGTTTGGCACGGTTGAGGACGCAGTATTTT.

The chain recombines TRBV19 with TRBJ2-1, with 9 bases fitting TRBD2. V lost 3 bases and J lost 5; bases outside the gene matches: 5. Germline assignment: CDR1 LNHDA and CDR2 SQIVND (reference sequence). This CDR3 is 15 amino acids long. CDR3 in amino acids: CASSIRTSANNEQFF. The CDR3 nucleotides are TGTGCCAGTAGTATCCGGACTAGCGCGAACAATGAGCAGTTCTTC.

The J gene is TRBJ2-5, the V gene TRBV18, with TRBD2 identical over 10 bases. From germline, CDR1 is KGHSH and CDR2 LQKENI. The length of the CDR3 is 15 residues. The trim removed 4 bases at V and 4 bases at J, leaving 6 bases unmatched. The CDR3 DNA reads TGTGCCAGCTCACTCGACCAGCGGGGGGGAGAGACCCAGTACTTC. It is translated as CASSLDQRGGETQYF.

This clone was picked up one time. J is TRBJ2-3 and V is TRBV6-4; 8 bases are shared with TRBD2. The trim removed 4 bases at V and 3 bases at J, leaving 6 bases unmatched. CDR1 and CDR2 (germline): MRHNA, SNTAGT. CDR3 size: 15 residues. CDR3 sequence (DNA): TGTGCCAGCAGTGCGGGAGGGCTGAGGACAGATACGCAGTATTTT. This encodes CASSAGGLRTDTQYF.

The V and J genes are TRBV4-2 and TRBJ2-2; no reliable D call. CDR1 is LGHNA and CDR2 is YNFKEQ in the germline V gene. The CDR3 covers 16 residues. Trimming pared 4 bases from V and 0 bases from J, leaving 12 bases between. The CDR3 protein is CASSPLALANTGELFF. CDR3 DNA sequence: TGTGCCAGCAGCCCACTGGCCCTAGCGAACACCGGGGAGCTGTTTTTT.

This clone was seen just once. This chain links TRBV25-1 with TRBJ2-7; D gene unclear. V lost 3 bases and J lost 2, with 8 bases in between. Germline CDR1 is MGHDK and CDR2 is SYGVNS. The CDR3 covers 13 residues. The CDR3 is CASSDHGPYEQYF. The CDR3 DNA reads TGTGCCAGCAGTGACCACGGCCCCTACGAGCAGTACTTC.

The V call is TRBV19, the J call TRBJ2-3; D might be TRBD2 (6 bases). The germline gives CDR1 LNHDA, CDR2 SQIVND (reference sequence). The CDR3 totals 17 residues. V was trimmed by 0 bases and J by 3 bases, leaving 16 bases between them. The CDR3 loop is CASSIDYGGAGTDTQYF. CDR3 in DNA: TGTGCCAGTAGTATAGATTATGGGGGAGCGGGTACAGATACGCAGTATTTT.

This chain joins TRBV6-4 and TRBJ2-3; the D gene is possibly TRBD2 (6 bases). V was clipped by 5 bases and J by 2 bases, with 14 bases between them. Germline V lookup: CDR1 MRHNA, CDR2 SNTAGT. This CDR3 has 15 residues. The CDR3 loop reads CASSTSGLPTDTQYF. DNA of the CDR3: TGTGCCAGCAGTACCTCGGGACTCCCCACAGATACGCAGTATTTT.

The chain recombines TRBV28 with TRBJ1-6, with TRBD1 identical over 7 bases. The CDR3 totals 16 residues. After removal of 4 bases from V and 5 bases from J, the junction contained 8 bases not matched to a gene. Looked up from germline, CDR1 is MDHEN and CDR2 is SYDVKM. CDR3 nucleotides: TGTGCCAGCAGTTCCCCACGACAGGGCGATAATTCACCCCTCCACTTT. Translated, it gives CASSSPRQGDNSPLHF.

The chain combines TRBV19 with TRBJ1-6; D may be TRBD1 (5 bases). This CDR3 comprises 13 residues. Looked up from germline, CDR1 is LNHDA and CDR2 is SQIVND (reference sequence). Trimming stripped 8 bases from V and 11 bases from J, with 16 bases between. This CDR3 is CASAGTIGTPLHF. The DNA for the CDR3 is TGTGCCAGTGCCGGGACGATAGGAACACCCCTCCACTTT.

The J gene is TRBJ2-5, the V gene TRBV29-1; D is ambiguous. The V gene lost 5 bases and the J gene lost 5 bases, with 15 bases spanning the gap. Germline CDR1 is SQVTM and CDR2 is ANQGSEA. This CDR3 has 13 amino acids. The DNA of the CDR3 is TGCAGCGTTCGTGCCCCAGGTGAGGAGACCCAGTACTTC. Translated, it gives CSVRAPGEETQYF. Full variable domain (missing parts from reference TRBV29-1 and TRBJ2-5): SAVISQKPSRDICQRGTSLTIQCQVDSQVTMMFWYRQQPGQSLTLIATANQGSEATYESGFVIDKFPISRPNLTFSTLTVSNMSPEDSSIYLCSVRAPGEETQYFGPGTRLLVL.

The CDR3 spells CASSLDPAESSYNEQFF. DNA for the CDR3: TGCGCCAGCAGCTTGGATCCGGCGGAGAGCTCCTACAATGAGCAGTTCTTC. V and J are TRBV5-1 and TRBJ2-1; D unresolved. CDR1 and CDR2 (germline): SGHRS, YFSETQ. The length of the CDR3 is 17 residues. The V and J ends lost 0 bases and 0 bases respectively, with 13 bases between them. The complete variable domain, with remaining parts taken from reference TRBV5-1 and TRBJ2-1, reads KAGVTQTPRYLIKTRGQQVTLSCSPISGHRSVSWYQQTPGQGLQFLFEYFSETQRNKGNFPGRFSGRQFSNSRSEMNVSTLELGDSALYLCASSLDPAESSYNEQFFGPGTRLTVL.

V is TRBV7-9 and J is TRBJ2-7; tentative D call: TRBD2 (6 bases). V was pared by 6 bases and J by 0 bases, with 21 bases between. The CDR3 consists of 17 residues. Germline V lookup: CDR1 SEHNR, CDR2 FQNEAQ (reference sequence). The CDR3 nucleotides are TGTGCCAGCAGTCTAACCATGGGACTTCGGACCTCCTACGAGCAGTACTTC. Translated: CASSLTMGLRTSYEQYF.

The chain recombines TRBV5-1 with TRBJ2-5; TRBD2 aligns across 9 bases. The V segment lost 1 base and the J segment 2 bases; nucleotides outside the gene matches: 15. There are 19 residues in the CDR3. CDR1 SGHRS and CDR2 YFSETQ come from the germline V gene. In DNA form, the CDR3 reads TGCGCCAGCAGCTTGCCGGGCGGGCTAGCGGGACGTTGGCAAGAGACCCAGTACTTC. Protein sequence: CASSLPGGLAGRWQETQYF.

The rearrangement uses TRBV7-2 and TRBJ2-5; 10 nucleotides align to TRBD2. Looked up from germline, CDR1 is SGHTA and CDR2 is FQGNSA. This CDR3 comprises 15 residues. V was pared by 4 bases and J by 4 bases, with 6 bases of the junction left unmatched. In DNA, the CDR3 is TGTGCCAGCAGCTCTAAGACTAGCGGGCCAGAGACCCAGTACTTC. This translates into CASSSKTSGPETQYF.

This chain connects TRBV3-1 (or the pseudogene TRBV3-2) to TRBJ2-1; D possibly matches TRBD1 or TRBD2 (5 bases each). Germline V CDR1 and CDR2: LGHDT, YNNKEL (reference sequence). This CDR3 contains 17 residues. V was clipped by 0 bases and J by 0 bases, with 12 bases between them. CDR3: CASSQERGYSSYNEQFF. CDR3 coding DNA: TGTGCCAGCAGCCAAGAACGGGGCTATAGCTCCTACAATGAGCAGTTCTTC.

The V call is TRBV2, the J call TRBJ1-4, with a weak D call TRBD1 (6 bases). The germline V gene encodes CDR1 SNHLY and CDR2 FYNNEI. This CDR3 comprises 13 residues. V shed 8 bases and J shed 5 bases, with 12 bases lying between them. CDR3 DNA sequence: TGTGCCAGCCAAGGGCAGGGGAATGAAAAACTGTTTTTT. Residues: CASQGQGNEKLFF. Drawing the rest from reference TRBV2 and TRBJ1-4, the complete variable domain is EPEVTQTPSHQVTQMGQEVILRCVPISNHLYFYWYRQILGQKVEFLVSFYNNEISEKSEIFDDQFSVERPDGSNFTLKIRSTKLEDSAMYFCASQGQGNEKLFFGSGTQLSVL.

The chain carries TRBV19 and TRBJ1-3; D is uncertain. Looked up from germline, CDR1 is LNHDA and CDR2 is SQIVND (reference sequence). The CDR3 has 12 residues. V was pared by 11 bases and J by 0 bases, with 8 bases between. The CDR3 spells CASGSSGNTIYF. DNA of the CDR3: TGTGCCTCCGGGAGCTCTGGAAACACCATATATTTT.

This chain's CDR3 is CASSVGMSSYNEQFF. CDR3 in DNA: TGTGCCAGCAGCGTGGGGATGAGCTCCTACAATGAGCAGTTCTTC. The chain is built from TRBV9 and TRBJ2-1; no clear D. The CDR3 contains 15 residues. Per the germline V gene, CDR1 is SGDLS and CDR2 is YYNGEE. V was cut by 2 bases and J by 0 bases, with 9 bases left in between.